This entry features one T cell receptor (beta chain) sequence. This CDR3 region has 13 residues. Germline CDR1 is SEHNR and CDR2 is FQNEAQ (reference sequence). The sample originates from a study of T cells expressing NK-cell markers. Reprocessing the 5' RACE reads, TCRdb reports a single entry for every CDR3 protein and omits DNA. This sample's table has about 300,000 distinct CDR3 sequences. The rearrangement links TRBV7-9 to TRBJ1-6. Material: blood T cells: a sorted CD56 or NKG2C T cell subset, CD4+ or CD8+ T cells, or bulk PBMC T cells (not recorded which). This receptor was identified in a woman aged 18 to 75 in good health. The CDR3 here is CASSLEGNSPLHF.